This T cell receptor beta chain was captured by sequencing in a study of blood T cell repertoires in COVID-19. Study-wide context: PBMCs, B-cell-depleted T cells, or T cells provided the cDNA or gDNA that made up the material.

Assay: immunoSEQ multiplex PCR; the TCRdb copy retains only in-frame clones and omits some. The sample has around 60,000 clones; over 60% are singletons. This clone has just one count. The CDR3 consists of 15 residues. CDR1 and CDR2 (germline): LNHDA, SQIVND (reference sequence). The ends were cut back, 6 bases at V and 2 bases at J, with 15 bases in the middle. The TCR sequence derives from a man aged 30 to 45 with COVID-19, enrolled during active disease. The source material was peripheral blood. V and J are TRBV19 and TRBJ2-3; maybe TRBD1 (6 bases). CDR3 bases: TGTGCCAGTAGACAAAGAGGGGGAGCCACAGATACGCAGTATTTT. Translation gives CASRQRGGATDTQYF.